This T cell receptor beta chain was profiled in a study of T-cell reconstitution after alpha-beta-depleted transplantation in children. This clonotype has just a few counts. Unique molecular identifiers were built into the TCRbeta library. A single record per CDR3 protein comes from TCRdb applying MiXCR to the PCR reads. The table shows 200,000 to 250,000 distinct CDR3 sequences, with around 9.2% occurring only once. V shed 5 bases, J shed 6 bases, and the junction held 7 bases outside the gene matches. Germline V gene lookup returns CDR1 SGHKS and CDR2 YYEKEE (reference sequence). This CDR3 has 14 amino acids.

This rearrangement joins TRBV5-5 to TRBJ1-2; 10 bases align to TRBD1. The sample consisted of PBMCs, mostly from graft donor cells, taken 360 days after TCRalphabeta/CD19-depleted stem cell transplant. The origin of this receptor is a male patient aged 2 to 9 who had a stem cell transplant for acute myeloid leukemia, so the T cells may come from the graft donor. The CDR3 DNA follows: TGTGCCAGCAGGCGAGACAGGGGGCGCGATGGCTACACCTTC. Translating it yields CASRRDRGRDGYTF.